This T cell receptor (beta chain) comes out of a study of blood T cells in healthy people across ages. The germline V gene encodes CDR1 MDHEN and CDR2 SYDVKM. CDR3 size: 16 residues. V was clipped by 3 bases and J by 4 bases, with 16 bases between them. This clonotype has more than one count but fewer than ten. The donors, aged roughly 6 to 100, were healthy Caucasians from Russia. Combining a sample-barcoded 5' primer with a J-beta primer mix, a second PCR ran for 7 to 11 cycles. Each of the cDNA molecules was tagged by a template-switch adaptor with 12 random nucleotides. Using its own MiXCR run on the 5' RACE reads, TCRdb lists one record per CDR3 protein. The sample includes 1.6 million or so distinct CDR3 sequences, about 35% of them seen just once.

The sequence was collected from a woman aged 25 to 39 in good health. Sequences were obtained from blood. V and J are TRBV28 and TRBJ1-5; D may be TRBD1 (5 bases). For the CDR3, the DNA is TGTGCCAGCAGTTTGGACATTACGGTCCTAAATCAGCCCCAGCATTTT. The encoded protein is CASSLDITVLNQPQHF.